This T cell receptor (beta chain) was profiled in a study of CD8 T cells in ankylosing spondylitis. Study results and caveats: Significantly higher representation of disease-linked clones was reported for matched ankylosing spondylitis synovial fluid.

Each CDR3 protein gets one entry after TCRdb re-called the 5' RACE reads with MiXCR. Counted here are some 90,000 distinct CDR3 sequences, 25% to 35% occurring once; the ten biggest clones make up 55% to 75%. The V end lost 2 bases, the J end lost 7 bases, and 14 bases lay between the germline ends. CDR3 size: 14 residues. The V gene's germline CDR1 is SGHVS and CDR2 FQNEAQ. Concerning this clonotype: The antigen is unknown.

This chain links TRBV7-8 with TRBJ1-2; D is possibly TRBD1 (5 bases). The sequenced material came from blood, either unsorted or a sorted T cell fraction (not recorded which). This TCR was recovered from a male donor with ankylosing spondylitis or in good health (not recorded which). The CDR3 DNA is TGTGCCAGCAGCTTACGGGGCCAGAGGGGTGGCTACACCTTC. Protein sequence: CASSLRGQRGGYTF.